Listed below are T cell receptor beta chains from one sample, sequenced in a study of T cells after yellow fever vaccination. TCRdb reprocessed the 5' RACE reads via MiXCR and lists one record per CDR3 protein. The sample has roughly 340,000 distinct CDR3 sequences; approximately 3.9% are singletons. The starting material was PBMCs, obtained 5 days after the yellow fever booster vaccination. These receptor sequences come from a young man who received the YFV17D yellow fever vaccine. Both conserved end residues are part of each CDR3. The D gene is left open where the match is weak. Some rows mark clone size as missing; the rest say once, few, many or name a class of expanded clone.

v_call,cdr3_length,j_call,d_call,clone_size,cdr3_nt,cdr3_aa
TRBV29-1,11,TRBJ2-7,NA,many,TGCAGCGCTGGGACAACTTACGAGCAGTACTTC,CSAGTTYEQYF
TRBV7-2,13,TRBJ2-7,TRBD1,few,TGTGCCAGCGCTCGGACAGGGTTGGGCGAGCAGTACTTC,CASARTGLGEQYF
TRBV7-2,14,TRBJ1-1,NA,many,TGTGCCAGCAGCTTATGGGCAGGGGACACTGAAGCTTTCTTT,CASSLWAGDTEAFF
TRBV6-1,11,TRBJ1-3,NA,few,TGTGCCAGCAGCCTCAGGGATACCATATATTTT,CASSLRDTIYF
TRBV4-3,17,TRBJ2-7,TRBD2,NA,TGCGCCAGCAGCCAAGATGCTAGCGGGGGGGCCTCCTACGAGCAGTACTTC,CASSQDASGGASYEQYF
TRBV19,14,TRBJ1-5,NA,few,TGTGCCAGTACCGGACCTATGGGCAATCAGCCCCAGCATTTT,CASTGPMGNQPQHF
TRBV10-3,13,TRBJ2-3,NA,NA,TGTGCCATCTCGAAAGAGAGGGAGGCTACGCAGTATTTT,CAISKEREATQYF
TRBV7-2,15,TRBJ1-6,NA,NA,TGTGCCAGCAGTAGGTCAGACTTTGGGGATTCACCCCTCCACTTT,CASSRSDFGDSPLHF
TRBV5-1,14,TRBJ2-5,NA,many,TGCGCCAGCAGCTTGGAGCAGGGAAGGGAGACCCAGTACTTC,CASSLEQGRETQYF
TRBV27,15,TRBJ2-2,TRBD2,few,TGTGCCAGCACCTCACGCGGGGGGAACACCGGGGAGCTGTTTTTT,CASTSRGGNTGELFF
TRBV7-9,18,TRBJ2-2,TRBD2,many,TGTGCCAGCAGCCCCACAGCGGCTAGCGGGGTTATCACCGGGGAGCTGTTTTTT,CASSPTAASGVITGELFF
TRBV7-2,16,TRBJ2-1,NA,few,TGTGCCAGCAGCCTAAGACCCGGACCGCTTGAGGGCGAGCAGTTCTTC,CASSLRPGPLEGEQFF
TRBV5-1,15,TRBJ2-1,TRBD1,few,TGCGCCAGCTACCCCGGGACAGGGGTCTACAATGAGCAGTTCTTC,CASYPGTGVYNEQFF
TRBV7-2,14,TRBJ1-4,TRBD1,many,TGTGCCAGCAGCTTCGACAGGGGGATCGAAAAACTGTTTTTT,CASSFDRGIEKLFF
TRBV7-9,16,TRBJ2-1,TRBD2,few,TGTGCCAGCTCTTTAAAACTAGCGGGGGTTCACAATGAGCAGTTCTTC,CASSLKLAGVHNEQFF
TRBV6-5,14,TRBJ1-5,NA,NA,TGTGCCAGCAGCCGAGGGGGACCCAATCAGCCCCAGCATTTT,CASSRGGPNQPQHF
TRBV9,15,TRBJ2-1,NA,few,TGTGCCAGCAGCGTAGCAAGTGGGGGGGCCCGGGAGCAGTTCTTC,CASSVASGGAREQFF
TRBV19,13,TRBJ2-5,TRBD1,many,TGTGCCAGTAGTAAGGGGACAGTCGAGACCCAGTACTTC,CASSKGTVETQYF
TRBV27,13,TRBJ2-1,NA,many,TGTGCCAGCAGTTTATCGCTGGGTGGTGAGCAGTTCTTC,CASSLSLGGEQFF
TRBV6-5,17,TRBJ2-6,NA,many,TGTGCCAGCAGTTACAAACGACAGGTCTCTGGGGCCAACGTCCTGACTTTC,CASSYKRQVSGANVLTF
TRBV20-1,12,TRBJ1-1,NA,NA,TGCAGTGCCGTGGGCCTGAACACTGAAGCTTTCTTT,CSAVGLNTEAFF
TRBV4-1,14,TRBJ2-5,NA,many,TGCGCCAGCAGCCAAGAATGGTACCAAGAGACCCAGTACTTC,CASSQEWYQETQYF
TRBV12-3/TRBV12-4,13,TRBJ2-2,NA,few,TGTGCCAGTCGGGACTCACTAACCGGGGAGCTGTTTTTT,CASRDSLTGELFF
TRBV12-3/TRBV12-4,15,TRBJ2-5,NA,many,TGTGCCAGCAGTTTAAACGCCCGACGGACCGAGACCCAGTACTTC,CASSLNARRTETQYF
TRBV5-1,16,TRBJ2-1,TRBD2,few,TGCGCCAGCAGCTTACCAAGCGGGGCCCTCTACAATGAGCAGTTCTTC,CASSLPSGALYNEQFF
TRBV11-2,15,TRBJ1-2,TRBD1,NA,TGTGCCAGCAGTCCGGGACAGAAAATTAACTATGGCTACACCTTC,CASSPGQKINYGYTF
TRBV29-1,17,TRBJ2-1,NA,few,NA,CSVGPGLAGGPQNEQFF
TRBV11-2,15,TRBJ1-2,NA,many,TGTGCCAGCAGCTTAGAAGCATCGGGGAGAGATGGCTACACCTTC,CASSLEASGRDGYTF
TRBV6-5,14,TRBJ1-1,NA,few,TGTGCCAGCAGTTACACATACAGGGAAACTGAAGCTTTCTTT,CASSYTYRETEAFF
TRBV7-9,14,TRBJ1-2,NA,many,TGTGCCAGCAGCCTCGGATCGGGAGGGCATGGCTACACCTTC,CASSLGSGGHGYTF
TRBV20-1,20,TRBJ2-1,TRBD2,few,TGCAGTGCTAGAGTGAGATCCGGGACTACCATGCGGGTATCCTACAATGAGCAGTTCTTC,CSARVRSGTTMRVSYNEQFF
TRBV7-2,12,TRBJ2-4,NA,many,TGTGCCAGCAGCTTAGAGTTGGGCATTCAGTACTTC,CASSLELGIQYF
TRBV7-9,12,TRBJ1-1,NA,many,TGTGCCAGCACCGCATTGAACACTGAAGCTTTCTTT,CASTALNTEAFF
TRBV9,15,TRBJ2-5,NA,NA,TGTGCCAGCAGCGTAGAGACAGGTCCGGGGGAGACCCAGTACTTC,CASSVETGPGETQYF
TRBV7-6,13,TRBJ2-3,NA,NA,TGTGCCAGCAGCTTAGAGGTTGGAGATACGCAGTATTTT,CASSLEVGDTQYF
TRBV6-6,14,TRBJ1-1,NA,NA,TGTGCCAGCAGATTGACGGAAGAACGGACTGAAGCTTTCTTT,CASRLTEERTEAFF
TRBV10-3,15,TRBJ1-1,TRBD1,many,TGTGCCATCAGACCGACAGGGGGGGAGGGCACTGAAGCTTTCTTT,CAIRPTGGEGTEAFF
TRBV9,16,TRBJ2-7,NA,NA,TGTGCCAGCAGCGTAGGATCTACAGGGATTCCTGGCGAGCAGTACTTC,CASSVGSTGIPGEQYF
TRBV6-5,15,TRBJ2-5,NA,few,TGTGCCAGCAGTTACAGCCAGCAACCTCAAGAGACCCAGTACTTC,CASSYSQQPQETQYF
TRBV19,17,TRBJ2-7,TRBD2,many,TGTGCCAGTAGTATATCAGCGGGGGGACGAAGCTCCTACGAGCAGTACTTC,CASSISAGGRSSYEQYF
TRBV5-4,15,TRBJ1-4,NA,few,TGTGCCAGCAGCCAATCGGACCTAAAGCGTGAAAAACTGTTTTTT,CASSQSDLKREKLFF
TRBV19,15,TRBJ1-5,NA,once,TGTGCCAGTACTAAGCTGGGGGTCGGAAATCTCACCCAGCATTTT,CASTKLGVGNLTQHF
TRBV20-1,13,TRBJ1-5,NA,NA,TGCAGTGCGCATACAGACCTCAATCAGCCCCAGCATTTT,CSAHTDLNQPQHF
TRBV2,15,TRBJ2-6,NA,few,TGTGCCAGCAAAGGCAGGGCGCTGGGGGCCAACGTCCTGACTTTC,CASKGRALGANVLTF
TRBV25-1,16,TRBJ2-2,TRBD1,NA,TGTGCCAGCACAGCGGGGACAGGGGGTTACACCGGGGAGCTGTTTTTT,CASTAGTGGYTGELFF
TRBV3-1,16,TRBJ2-1,TRBD2,NA,TGTGCCAGCAGCCCCTTTAGCGGGGTAACCTACAATGAGCAGTTCTTC,CASSPFSGVTYNEQFF
TRBV5-4,15,TRBJ2-1,NA,many,TGTGCCAGCAGCCCGGGCGTGGGGTCCTACAATGAGCAGTTCTTC,CASSPGVGSYNEQFF
TRBV7-7,14,TRBJ2-5,NA,few,TGTGCTAGCAGCTTACACGGCGGGGAAGAGACCCAGTACTTC,CASSLHGGEETQYF
TRBV6-2/TRBV6-3,15,TRBJ1-1,NA,NA,TGTGCCAGCAGTTACTCGCGGGGGGCGAGCACTGAAGCTTTCTTT,CASSYSRGASTEAFF
TRBV4-3,17,TRBJ2-3,TRBD1,few,TGCGCCAGCAGCCAAGATTCGCCTAGGGGGCGTCCAGATACGCAGTATTTT,CASSQDSPRGRPDTQYF